Listed below are T cell receptor beta chains from one sample, sequenced in a study of blood T cell repertoires in COVID-19. Here immunoSEQ multiplex PCR was the method, and the copy in TCRdb shows in-frame clones only, minus some. The sample lists approximately 200,000 clones; about 87% were seen once. The sequencing input was peripheral blood. The source of these receptors is a man aged 30 to 45 with COVID-19, enrolled during active disease. Both conserved end residues are part of each CDR3. Each record gives: V gene, J gene, clone size, CDR3 length, D gene, CDR3 protein, CDR3 DNA. D genes are given only for firm matches. Part of the rows lack a size; the others show once, few, many or a class for expanded clones.

>TRBV29-1|TRBJ2-2|.|15|TRBD2
CSAINGGVSTGELFF
TGCAGCGCCATTAATGGGGGGGTGTCCACCGGGGAGCTGTTTTTT
>TRBV6-1|TRBJ1-1|few|13|.
CASSEWIWSEAFF
TGTGCCAGCAGTGAATGGATCTGGAGCGAAGCTTTCTTT
>TRBV20-1|TRBJ2-2|.|16|.
CSASPPREGNTGELFF
TGCAGTGCTAGTCCGCCCAGAGAGGGGAACACCGGGGAGCTGTTTTTT
>TRBV5-4|TRBJ1-2|.|13|.
CASSAAANYGYTF
TGTGCCAGCAGCGCCGCAGCTAACTATGGCTACACCTTC
>TRBV2|TRBJ2-7|.|15|.
CAILIAGKPTYEQYF
TGTGCCATCCTAATAGCCGGTAAGCCTACCTACGAGCAGTACTTC
>TRBV4-3|TRBJ1-2|.|15|TRBD1
CASSQTGGPNYGYTF
TGCGCCAGCAGCCAGACAGGGGGACCGAACTATGGCTACACCTTC
>TRBV6-1|TRBJ2-6|.|16|TRBD2
CASSELGGYGANVLTF
TGTGCCAGCAGTGAATTGGGGGGGTACGGGGCCAACGTCCTGACTTTC
>TRBV5-1|TRBJ1-1|.|16|TRBD1
CASSSGQGWVAAEAFF
TGCGCCAGCAGCTCGGGACAGGGTTGGGTAGCAGCTGAAGCTTTCTTT
>TRBV7-6|TRBJ2-1|.|17|.
CASTEGVTTLSYNEQFF
TGTGCCAGCACCGAGGGGGTCACAACTCTCTCCTACAATGAGCAGTTCTTC
>TRBV27|TRBJ2-2|once|15|.
CASSLLASKAGELFF
TGTGCCAGCAGTTTACTGGCTAGCAAAGCCGGGGAGCTGTTTTTT
>TRBV7-8|TRBJ1-6|.|16|.
CASRAHAYRDNSPLHF
TGTGCCAGCAGAGCACACGCCTACAGGGACAATTCACCCCTCCACTTT
>TRBV30|TRBJ1-5|.|13|.
CAWSGGGDQPQHF
TGTGCCTGGAGTGGGGGCGGCGATCAGCCCCAGCATTTT
>TRBV12-3/TRBV12-4|TRBJ2-1|.|13|.
CASSLDRENEQFF
TGTGCCAGCAGTTTAGACAGGGAGAATGAGCAGTTCTTC
>TRBV11-2|TRBJ1-1|.|13|.
CASSLGTNTEAFF
TGTGCCAGCAGCTTAGGGACAAACACTGAAGCTTTCTTT
>TRBV19|TRBJ1-5|few|17|.
CASTLAEPYYSNQPQHF
TGTGCCAGTACTCTAGCTGAACCATACTATAGCAATCAGCCCCAGCATTTT
>TRBV11-2|TRBJ2-3|.|14|.
CASSLFAGSDTQYF
TGTGCCAGCAGCTTATTCGCGGGGTCAGATACGCAGTATTTT
>TRBV2|TRBJ2-5|.|16|TRBD1
CASSGQVLRGGETQYF
TGTGCCAGCAGCGGACAGGTCCTTCGGGGCGGGGAGACCCAGTACTTC
>TRBV5-1|TRBJ2-1|.|15|.
CASSSKGQTSNEQFF
TGCGCCAGCAGCAGCAAGGGACAAACTAGCAATGAGCAGTTCTTC
>TRBV27|TRBJ1-5|once|12|TRBD1
CATSDRGQPQHF
TGTGCCACCTCGGACAGGGGTCAGCCCCAGCATTTT
>TRBV6-5|TRBJ2-2|.|15|TRBD1
CASSSRGPNTGELFF
TGTGCCAGCAGTTCAAGGGGGCCGAACACCGGGGAGCTGTTTTTT
>TRBV7-9|TRBJ2-1|.|16|TRBD2
CASSFVAGGSYNEQFF
TGTGCCAGCAGCTTTGTAGCGGGGGGCTCCTACAATGAGCAGTTCTTC